The clone carrying this T cell receptor beta chain was counted many times. It was less than 13 ml of fresh peripheral blood that supplied the PBMCs. The data are from a study of T cells in Graves' hyperthyroidism and ophthalmopathy. The wider study: At initial diagnosis, before any treatment had begun, peripheral blood was obtained.

Trimming took off 3 bases at V and 2 bases at J, with 11 bases between the two ends. Germline lookup yields CDR1 MDHEN and CDR2 SYDVKM. The CDR3 totals 14 residues. TCR beta CDR3 regions were amplified from RNA transcripts. First-round RT-PCR of the TCR CDR3 relied on the HTBI primer set. Using its own MiXCR run on the multiplex PCR reads, TCRdb lists one record per CDR3 protein. Altogether around 380,000 distinct CDR3 sequences are present, approximately 13% being singletons, with the ten largest covering 20% to 25%. Material: blood. This rearrangement joins TRBV28 to TRBJ2-7; D tentatively reads TRBD1 or TRBD2 (5 bases each). This TCR came from a man aged 30 to 39 with Graves' hyperthyroidism that later progressed to Graves' ophthalmopathy. The CDR3 DNA follows: TGTGCCAGCAGTTTCAGGGAGAGGACCTACGAGCAGTACTTC. Protein product: CASSFRERTYEQYF.